The present T cell receptor (beta chain) was sequenced within a study of blood T cells in healthy people across ages (dated by TCRdb to the mid-2010s). Context from the whole study: In model experiments, template switching captured about one uniquely barcoded TCR beta cDNA molecule for every two T cells. Donors were grouped into four age groups: young (average roughly 15 years), middle-aged (under 40), aged (62) and long-lived (approximately 75). To avoid experimental bias, donors of different ages were distributed randomly across sequencing lanes. For two donors (one aged 18 to 29 and one aged 80 or older), the study analyzed two additional independent replicas of 1 million unique cDNA reads from the same blood draw. Age-related changes in TCR beta repertoire diversity were measured in the study by deep sequencing normalized with unique cDNA molecular identifiers. Beyond this particular receptor, the publication reports: The long-lived group showed more naive CD4+ T cells, fewer expanded clones and increased TCR diversity than the aged group, suggesting age selection. Observed TCR beta diversity per million T cells fell roughly linearly with age, and a significant reduction was already apparent by age about 38. Because profiling used bulk unsorted PBMCs, naive and antigen-experienced compartments could not be compared conclusively. Because donor CMV infection status was unknown, age-related changes in expanded clonotypes were potentially confounded. A strong correlation was found between observed TCR beta diversity and the percentage of naive T cells measured by flow cytometry. Total diversity estimates from one million sequenced T cells were considered lower bounds and underestimates.

Receptor libraries were prepared by 5' RACE. The sample was run on an Illumina HiSeq 2500. A second PCR of roughly 6 to 11 cycles was performed with a sample-barcoded 5' primer and a J-beta primer mix. A template-switch 5' adaptor carrying 12 random nucleotides introduced a unique molecular identifier onto each TCR beta cDNA molecule. Each sample yielded at least 3 million CDR3-containing paired-end reads. All of the RNA was converted into first-strand cDNA using the Mint cDNA synthesis kit, with a TRBC-specific oligonucleotide serving as the primer. Following uracil-DNA glycosylase treatment, a first 18-cycle PCR with universal primers M1SS and BC2_uni_R was performed on all cDNA. The original pipeline was this. Each sample was normalized by randomly selecting 1 million high-quality reads, each carrying a distinct molecular identifier. Instead of being binned into consensus sequences, reads that shared molecular identifiers were thrown out. CDR3 identification, clonotype clustering and error correction used MiTCR with a Q25 quality threshold and the strictest error-elimination algorithm. Lower-bound total TCR beta diversity was estimated with a nonparametric unseen species model using Euler transformation. The public reads were reprocessed in TCRdb via fastp at Q25 and MiXCR, keeping in-frame beta chains. Rows merge per CDR3 protein into single entries with the most common DNA and genes. TCRdb, rather than the study authors, made the V and J calls. This sample gives some 790,000 distinct CDR3 sequences in total; 25% to 30% of them show up just once. Approximately 15% of the sample rests with the top ten.

At least ten counts were recorded for this clonotype. Its binding antigen is unknown. Base qualities are not provided; no much larger clone lies one nucleotide away. The roughly 37 donors, aged roughly 6 to 100 years, were systemically healthy Caucasian individuals from Russia. Approximately 9.7 milliliters of peripheral blood were drawn from each donor into EDTA-treated Vacutainer tubes. Ficoll-Paque density-gradient centrifugation was used to isolate PBMCs, with at least 7 million per sample. Total RNA was extracted from PBMCs with Trizol reagent, with at least 5 micrograms obtained per sample. Naive CD45RAhigh/CD27high T cell percentages were measured by flow cytometry on a PBMC aliquot from every donor. Inclusive of the bounding cysteine and phenylalanine, the CDR3 is 13 residues long. Left in the record is the CDR3 DNA by itself, 39 bases read in frame from the first base. A distance of 9 bases separates the germline ends of V and J, which lose 2 bases and 5 bases respectively. The germline V gene gives CDR1 as KGHSH and CDR2 as LQKENI.

The sequence links TRBV18 to TRBJ1-2; there is no confident call for the D gene. The sample was blood. The clonotype originates from a woman of 80 years or more in good health. Here is the DNA: TGTGCCAGCTCACCAGGATCAACGTATGGCTACACCTTC. Its protein product is CASSPGSTYGYTF.